A single sample gave rise to the 10 T cell receptor beta chains below, sequenced in a study of blood T cell repertoires in COVID-19. Only in-frame clones appear in the TCRdb table, and some are missing; sequencing was by immunoSEQ multiplex PCR. The table has 90,000 to 100,000 clones, 80% to 90% seen once. The source material was peripheral blood. The receptors here all came from an older man with acute or convalescent COVID-19.

The V and J genes are TRBV29-1 and TRBJ2-7; D gene uncertain. Germline values: CDR1 SQVTM, CDR2 ANQGSEA. The CDR3 contains 11 residues. Trimming left V 7 bases short and J 6 bases short, with 13 bases between. The CDR3 spells CSALRGPEQYF. As DNA, the CDR3 is TGCAGCGCCCTTCGTGGCCCCGAGCAGTACTTC.

The gene calls are TRBV5-8 and TRBJ2-1, with 11 bases fitting TRBD2. Germline CDR1 SGHTS, CDR2 YDEGEE. The CDR3 runs 15 residues. Trimming removed 2 bases from V and 4 bases from J; junction bases left unmatched: 2. CDR3 bases: TGTGCCAGCAGCTTCGGGACTAGCGGATACAATGAGCAGTTCTTC. This encodes CASSFGTSGYNEQFF. Together with reference TRBV5-8 and TRBJ2-1, the CDR3 gives the full variable domain: EAGVTQSPTHLIKTRGQQATLRCSPISGHTSVYWYQQALGLGLQFLLWYDEGEERNRGNFPPRFSGRQFPNYSSELNVNALELEDSALYLCASSFGTSGYNEQFFGPGTRLTVL.

The rearrangement joins TRBV27 to TRBJ2-1; TRBD1 is a possible D gene (5 bases). V lost 2 bases to trimming and J lost 4 bases, with 18 bases between them. The CDR3 has 17 amino acids. Germline V gene sequence: CDR1 MNHEY, CDR2 SMNVEV (reference sequence). Here the CDR3 reads CASSLKAGAGFYNEQFF. In DNA form, the CDR3 reads TGTGCCAGCAGTTTAAAAGCTGGGGCAGGATTTTACAATGAGCAGTTCTTC.

This clone was recorded a few times. J is TRBJ2-5 and V is TRBV19, with a weak D call TRBD2 (5 bases). V lost 7 bases and J lost 1, with 10 bases in between. The V gene's germline CDR1 is LNHDA and CDR2 SQIVND (reference sequence). This CDR3 region has 13 residues. Here the CDR3 reads CASKSLAQETQYF. For the CDR3, the DNA is TGTGCCAGTAAATCCCTAGCCCAAGAGACCCAGTACTTC.

Only a few counts were recorded for this clone. The V call is TRBV7-9, the J call TRBJ2-7; D perhaps matches TRBD2 (6 bases). There are 14 residues in the CDR3. The germline gives CDR1 SEHNR, CDR2 FQNEAQ (reference sequence). V lost 5 bases and J lost 0, with 11 bases in between. CDR3 region: CASSPGLLSYEQYF. In DNA, the CDR3 is TGTGCCAGCAGCCCGGGACTTCTCTCCTACGAGCAGTACTTC.

The chain is built from TRBV6-5 and TRBJ2-7; 7 bases are a match to TRBD1. The V and J ends lost 6 bases and 5 bases, in that order; junction bases with no gene match: 7. Germline CDR1 is MNHEY and CDR2 is SVGAGI. The CDR3 has 13 residues. In nucleotides, the CDR3 is TGTGCCAGCAGCCCCACAGGGGTCCACGAGCAGTACTTC. This translates into CASSPTGVHEQYF.

This chain uses TRBV10-3 with TRBJ2-3; 7 bases are shared with TRBD2. CDR1 is ENHRY, CDR2 SYGVKD, per germline. The CDR3 extends over 14 amino acids. J was trimmed by 7 bases and V by 4 bases; bases with no gene match: 8. CDR3 residues: CAISAVGGFNTQYF. The CDR3 DNA sequence: TGTGCCATCAGTGCGGTGGGAGGGTTTAATACGCAGTATTTT.

The V call is TRBV6-1, the J call TRBJ1-5; D unresolved. V dropped 0 bases and J dropped 4 bases, with 7 bases sitting between them. The CDR3 runs to 14 residues. Germline CDR1 and CDR2: MNHNS and SASEGT. The CDR3: CASSEANINQPQHF. The CDR3 DNA follows: TGTGCCAGCAGTGAAGCGAACATTAATCAGCCCCAGCATTTT.

The chain employs TRBV6-5 and TRBJ1-2; 7 bases map to TRBD1. The CDR3 loop spans 14 amino acids. Germline V gene sequence: CDR1 MNHEY, CDR2 SVGAGI. V was clipped by 6 bases and J by 7 bases; unmatched bases: 11. CDR3 DNA sequence: TGTGCCAGCAGACCTGACAGGGTGAATTTTGGCTACACCTTC. This encodes CASRPDRVNFGYTF.

The rearrangement uses TRBV5-4 and TRBJ1-1, with 8 bases lining up with TRBD1. The CDR3 totals 15 residues. CDR1 SGHNT and CDR2 YYREEE come from the germline V gene (reference sequence). The V gene end was trimmed by 0 bases and the J gene end by 3 bases; junction bases not matched to a gene: 4. This chain's CDR3 is CASSLVPGGYTEAFF. As DNA, the CDR3 is TGTGCCAGCAGCTTGGTTCCAGGGGGCTACACTGAAGCTTTCTTT.